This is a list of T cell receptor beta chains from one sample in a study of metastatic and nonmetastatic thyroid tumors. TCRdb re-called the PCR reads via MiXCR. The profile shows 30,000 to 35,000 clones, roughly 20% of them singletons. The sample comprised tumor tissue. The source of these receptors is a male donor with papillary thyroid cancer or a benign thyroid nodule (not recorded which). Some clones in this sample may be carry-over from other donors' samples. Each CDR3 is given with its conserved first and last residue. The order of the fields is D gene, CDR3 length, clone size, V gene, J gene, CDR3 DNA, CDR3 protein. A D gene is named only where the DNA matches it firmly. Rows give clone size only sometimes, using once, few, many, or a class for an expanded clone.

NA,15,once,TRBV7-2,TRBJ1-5,TGTGCCAGCAGCTTAGTAGGGAGTAGCAATCAGCCCCAGCATTTT,CASSLVGSSNQPQHF
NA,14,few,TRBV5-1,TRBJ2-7,TGCGCCAGCAGCTCTGCGGTAGTCTCCTACGAGCAGTACTTC,CASSSAVVSYEQYF
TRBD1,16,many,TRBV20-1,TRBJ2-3,TGCAGTGCTAGACTACCTTGGACAGGACGCACAGATACGCAGTATTTT,CSARLPWTGRTDTQYF
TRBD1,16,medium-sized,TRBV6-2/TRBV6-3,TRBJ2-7,TGTGCCAGCGGCACCCTCGACAGGGGGCTGTCCTACGAGCAGTACTTC,CASGTLDRGLSYEQYF
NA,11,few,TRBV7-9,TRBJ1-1,TGTGCCAGCAGCGCTACGCTGGGAGCTTTCTTT,CASSATLGAFF
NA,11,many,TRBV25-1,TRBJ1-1,TGTGCCAGCGCGAGGAACACTGAAGCTTTCTTT,CASARNTEAFF
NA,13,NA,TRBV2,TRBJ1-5,TGTGCCAGCAATGGTCAACCTGATCAACCCCAGCATTTT,CASNGQPDQPQHF
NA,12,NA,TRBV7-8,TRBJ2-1,TGTGCCAGCAGTCCGGTGGGGGGTGAGCAGTTCTTC,CASSPVGGEQFF
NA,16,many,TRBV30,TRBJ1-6,TGTGCCTGGAGTGTACGGGCGGCAGGAGGAAATTCACCCCTCCACTTT,CAWSVRAAGGNSPLHF
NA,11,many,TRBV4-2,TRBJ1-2,TGTGCCAGCAGCCAAGAATCTGGCTACACCTTC,CASSQESGYTF
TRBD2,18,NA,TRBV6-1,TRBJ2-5,TGTGCCAGCAGTGTCCTGGGACTAGCGGGGGGGCCCCAAGAGACCCAGTACTTC,CASSVLGLAGGPQETQYF
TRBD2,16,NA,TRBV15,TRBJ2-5,TGTGCCACCAGCAGAGCCCGGCTAGCGGGGGTGGGGACCGAGCACTTC,CATSRARLAGVGTEHF
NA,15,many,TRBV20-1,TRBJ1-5,TGCAGTGCTCAGCAGGGTGAAATTAGCAATCAGCCCCAGCATTTT,CSAQQGEISNQPQHF
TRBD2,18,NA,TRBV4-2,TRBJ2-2,TGTGCCAGCAGCCAAGAAGCTCAGGCAGCGGGAGGTCGAAGGGAGCTGTTTTTT,CASSQEAQAAGGRRELFF
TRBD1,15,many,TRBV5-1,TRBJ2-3,TGCGCCAGCAGCTTGCAGACAGGGGGCGCAGATACGCAGTATTTT,CASSLQTGGADTQYF
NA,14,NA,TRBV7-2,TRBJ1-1,TGTGCCAGCAGCTTAACAGGGATTAACACTGAAGCTTTCTTT,CASSLTGINTEAFF
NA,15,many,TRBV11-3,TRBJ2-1,TGTGCCAGCAGCTTAGGGTATGAGGGAAACAATGAGCAGTTCTTC,CASSLGYEGNNEQFF
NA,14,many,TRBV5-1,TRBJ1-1,TGCGCCAGCAGCTTGGTACCTGTGAACACTGAAGCTTTCTTT,CASSLVPVNTEAFF
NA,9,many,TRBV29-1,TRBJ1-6,TGCAGCGTTGACCCACCCCTCCACTTT,CSVDPPLHF
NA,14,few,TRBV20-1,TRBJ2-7,TGCAGTGCTAGGAGAGCGGAAGAAATGTACGAGCAGTACTTC,CSARRAEEMYEQYF
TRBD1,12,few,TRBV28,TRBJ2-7,TGTGTCAGCAGTAAACAGGGGATCGATCAGTACTTC,CVSSKQGIDQYF
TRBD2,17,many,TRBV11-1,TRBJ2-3,TGTGCCAGCAGCCGGGGACTAGCGGGATTTACCACAGATACGCAGTATTTT,CASSRGLAGFTTDTQYF